A single sample gave rise to the 16 T cell receptor beta chains below, sequenced in a study of cytomegalovirus exposure and HLA in healthy donors. Use of 60 Vbeta and 13 Jbeta primers characterized the PCR. TCRdb keeps only in-frame clones here, not all; method: immunoSEQ multiplex PCR. There are fewer than 85,000 clones in the sample, with approximately 14% held by the top ten. The source material was PBMCs. The source is a middle-aged man in good health and CMV-seropositive.

This chain uses TRBV6-5 with TRBJ2-5, with a possible D match to TRBD2 (5 bases). Trimming removed 5 bases from V and 4 bases from J, with 8 bases in between. The CDR3 runs 12 residues. Germline-derived CDR1 and CDR2 are MNHEY and SVGAGI. The CDR3 reads CASSRRGETQYF. The CDR3 region has the DNA TGTGCCAGCAGTCGACGGGGAGAGACCCAGTACTTC.

V and J are TRBV2 and TRBJ1-2; the match to TRBD1 covers 11 bases. In germline, CDR1 is SNHLY, CDR2 FYNNEI. This CDR3 is 14 amino acids long. The junction had 8 bases not matched to a gene; V was cut back by 6 bases and J by 8 bases. The CDR3 sequence is CASRRTGGLGGYTF. The CDR3 DNA follows: TGTGCCAGCAGGCGGACAGGGGGCCTCGGAGGCTACACCTTC.

The chain recombines TRBV28 with TRBJ1-5, with 7 bases lining up with TRBD1. This CDR3 has 15 residues. Germline CDR1 is MDHEN and CDR2 is SYDVKM. J was trimmed by 6 bases and V by 6 bases; bases with no gene match: 11. The CDR3 nucleotides are TGTGCCAGCAGACTTGGGACAGCCAATTTTCAGCCCCAGCATTTT. It encodes CASRLGTANFQPQHF.

The rearrangement links TRBV30 to TRBJ2-6, with D uncertain. The CDR3 has 14 residues. The germline V and J ends were trimmed by 4 bases and 0 bases, with 7 bases remaining between them. The V gene's germline CDR1 is GTSNPN and CDR2 SVGIG (reference sequence). The CDR3 protein is CAWKSGSGANVLTF. CDR3 bases: TGTGCCTGGAAGAGTGGCTCTGGGGCCAACGTCCTGACTTTC. Using reference TRBV30 and TRBJ2-6 for the parts outside the CDR3, the full variable domain is SQTIHQWPATLVQPVGSPLSLECTVEGTSNPNLYWYRQAAGRGLQLLFYSVGIGQISSEVPQNLSASRPQDRQFILSSKKLLLSDSGFYLCAWKSGSGANVLTFGAGSRLTVL.

The chain employs TRBV11-2 and TRBJ1-1; no clear D. V lost 5 bases and J lost 3, with 7 bases in between. The V gene's germline CDR1 is SGHAT and CDR2 FQNNGV. The CDR3 runs to 12 residues. Here the CDR3 reads CASSPADTEAFF. CDR3 in DNA: TGTGCCAGCAGCCCTGCGGACACTGAAGCTTTCTTT.

The rearrangement uses TRBV30 and TRBJ2-5; 13 positions match TRBD2. This CDR3 has 13 residues. Germline V gene lookup returns CDR1 GTSNPN and CDR2 SVGIG (reference sequence). After removal of 0 bases from V and 11 bases from J, the junction contained 3 bases not matched to a gene. The chain's CDR3 is CAWSVLAGGFQYF. The DNA of the CDR3 is TGTGCCTGGAGTGTACTAGCGGGGGGGTTTCAGTACTTC.

J is TRBJ2-7 and V is TRBV6-5, with 11 positions matching TRBD1. The CDR3 is 16 amino acids. From germline, CDR1 is MNHEY and CDR2 SVGAGI. The trim removed 0 bases at V and 2 bases at J, leaving 3 bases unmatched. This chain's CDR3 is CASSYSGTGGPYEQYV. As DNA, the CDR3 is TGTGCCAGCAGTTACTCTGGGACAGGGGGTCCCTACGAGCAGTACGTC.

About this clone itself: Other nucleotide sequences from this sample produce the same CDR3. The chain uses TRBV19 and TRBJ2-3, with 7 bases that match TRBD2. Per the germline V gene, CDR1 is LNHDA and CDR2 is SQIVND (reference sequence). The CDR3 extends over 18 amino acids. In nucleotides, the CDR3 is TGTGATCCCAGTAAGTTGGAGGGTCTAGCGGTTAGCACAGATACGCAGTATTTT. It is translated as CDPSKLEGLAVSTDTQYF.

The chain carries TRBV25-1 and TRBJ2-5; D not certain. The CDR3 has 11 amino acids. CDR1 and CDR2 from the germline V gene are MGHDK and SYGVNS. Trimming removed 5 bases at V and 7 bases at J, with 8 bases between. DNA for the CDR3: TGTGCCAGCAGTACCTCGGGGACCCAGTACTTC. Its protein is CASSTSGTQYF.

The chain couples TRBV11-2 to TRBJ2-3; D might be TRBD2 (5 bases). The CDR3 runs 16 residues. The germline V and J ends were trimmed by 4 bases and 2 bases, with 16 bases remaining between them. Germline CDR1 SGHAT, CDR2 FQNNGV. The CDR3 DNA reads as TGTGCCAGCAGCTCTCGGGGTGACCCTACCACAGATACGCAGTATTTT. Its protein product is CASSSRGDPTTDTQYF.

This chain connects TRBV7-6 to TRBJ1-2, with TRBD1 identical over 8 bases. The CDR3 has 14 amino acids. Losses at the gene ends were 1 base for V and 7 bases for J; bases not matched to a gene: 5. CDR1 and CDR2 (germline): SGHVS, FNYEAQ. The CDR3 DNA reads TGTGCCAGCAGCTTAGGGACAGGGCTCGGTGGCTACACCTTC. It yields the protein CASSLGTGLGGYTF.

V and J are TRBV10-2 and TRBJ1-5; maybe TRBD1 (5 bases). The V end lost 6 bases, the J end lost 7 bases, and 16 bases lay between the germline ends. Per germline, CDR1 WSHSY and CDR2 SAAADI. This CDR3 region has 14 residues. Here the CDR3 DNA reads TGCGCCAGCAGCGTTGACAGAACGGGCCAGCCCCAGCATTTT. It specifies CASSVDRTGQPQHF.

The rearrangement uses TRBV4-1 and TRBJ1-1; the match to TRBD1 covers 9 bases. The CDR3 sequence is 13 residues long. V shed 8 bases and J 2 bases; nucleotides not matched to a gene: 3. In germline, CDR1 is MGHRA, CDR2 YSYEKL. In nucleotides, the CDR3 is TGCGCCAGCCTGGGACAGGGAAACACTGAAGCTTTCTTT. Its protein is CASLGQGNTEAFF.

V and J are TRBV19 and TRBJ2-3; 9 bases are shared with TRBD1. CDR3 size: 16 residues. Germline-derived CDR1 and CDR2 are LNHDA and SQIVND (reference sequence). The V gene end was trimmed by 4 bases and the J gene end by 3 bases; junction bases not matched to a gene: 8. The CDR3, as DNA: TGTGCCAGTAGTACGACCCCGGGACAGGGAACAGATACGCAGTATTTT. This gives the protein CASSTTPGQGTDTQYF.

The chain joins TRBV4-2 to TRBJ2-7; 10 bases agree with TRBD2. V was clipped by 1 base and J by 3 bases; unmatched bases: 3. This CDR3 has 15 residues. CDR1 and CDR2 from the germline V gene are LGHNA and YNFKEQ. CDR3 nucleotides: TGTGCCAGCAGCCAAGGAGGGACTAGCGACTACGAGCAGTACTTC. Its protein product is CASSQGGTSDYEQYF.

The V call is TRBV5-1, the J call TRBJ2-7, with 12 bases that match TRBD2. Germline-derived CDR1 and CDR2 are SGHRS and YFSETQ. V shed 4 bases and J 0 bases; nucleotides not matched to a gene: 14. CDR3 length equals 19 residues. The CDR3 reads CASSPEGTSGSISSYEQYV. CDR3 sequence (DNA): TGCGCCAGCAGCCCGGAGGGGACTAGCGGGTCTATAAGCTCCTACGAGCAGTACGTC.